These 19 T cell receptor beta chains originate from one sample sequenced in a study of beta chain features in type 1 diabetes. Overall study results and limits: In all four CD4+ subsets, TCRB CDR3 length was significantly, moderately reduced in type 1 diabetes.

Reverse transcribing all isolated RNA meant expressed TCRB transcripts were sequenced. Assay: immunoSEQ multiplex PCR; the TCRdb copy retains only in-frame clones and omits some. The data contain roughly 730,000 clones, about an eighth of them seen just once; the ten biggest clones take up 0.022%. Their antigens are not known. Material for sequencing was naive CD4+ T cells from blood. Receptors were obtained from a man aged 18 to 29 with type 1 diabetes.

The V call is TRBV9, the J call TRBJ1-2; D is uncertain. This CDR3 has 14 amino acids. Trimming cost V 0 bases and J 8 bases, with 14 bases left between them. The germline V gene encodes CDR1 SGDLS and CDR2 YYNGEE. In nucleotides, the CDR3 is TGTGCCAGCAGCGTAGCTGGCATATCGGTCGGCTACACCTTC. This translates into CASSVAGISVGYTF.

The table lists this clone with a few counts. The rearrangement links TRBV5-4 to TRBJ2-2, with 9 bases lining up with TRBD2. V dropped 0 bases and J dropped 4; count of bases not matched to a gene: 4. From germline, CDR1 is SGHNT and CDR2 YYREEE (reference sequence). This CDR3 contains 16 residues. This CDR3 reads CASSLGSGGPTGELFF. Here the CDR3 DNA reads TGTGCCAGCAGCTTGGGCAGCGGGGGGCCCACCGGGGAGCTGTTTTTT.

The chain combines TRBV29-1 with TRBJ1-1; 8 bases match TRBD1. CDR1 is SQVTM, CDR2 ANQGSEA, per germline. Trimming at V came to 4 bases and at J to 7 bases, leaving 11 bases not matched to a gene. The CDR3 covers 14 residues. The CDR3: CSVADRVFGFEAFF. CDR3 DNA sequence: TGCAGCGTTGCGGACAGGGTTTTCGGTTTTGAAGCTTTCTTT.

CDR3 DNA: TGCGCCAGCAGCCCCCTACAGGACCTCTACGAGCAGTACTTC. It encodes CASSPLQDLYEQYF. The chain joins TRBV5-1 to TRBJ2-7; perhaps TRBD1 as D (5 bases). Germline-derived CDR1 and CDR2 are SGHRS and YFSETQ. The CDR3 is 14 residues long. The germline V and J ends were trimmed by 4 bases and 3 bases, with 14 bases remaining between them.

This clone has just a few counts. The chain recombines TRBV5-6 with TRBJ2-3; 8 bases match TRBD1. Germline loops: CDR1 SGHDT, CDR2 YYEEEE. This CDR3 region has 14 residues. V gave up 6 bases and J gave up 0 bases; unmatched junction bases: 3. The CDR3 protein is CASTRTGSTDTQYF. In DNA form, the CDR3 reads TGTGCCAGCACCCGGACAGGGAGCACAGATACGCAGTATTTT.

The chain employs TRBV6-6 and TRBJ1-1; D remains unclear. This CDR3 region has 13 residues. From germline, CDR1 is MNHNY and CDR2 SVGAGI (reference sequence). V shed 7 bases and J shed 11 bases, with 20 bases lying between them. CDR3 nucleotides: TGTGCCAGCACTCGCAGCGGCATCTCGTGGGCTTTCTTT. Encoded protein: CASTRSGISWAFF.

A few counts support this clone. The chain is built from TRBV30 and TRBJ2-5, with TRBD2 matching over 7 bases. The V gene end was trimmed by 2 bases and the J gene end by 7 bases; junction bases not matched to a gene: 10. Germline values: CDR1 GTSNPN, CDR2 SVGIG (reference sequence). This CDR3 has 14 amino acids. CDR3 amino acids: CAWSPGPTGGTQYF. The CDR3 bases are TGTGCCTGGAGTCCGGGGCCTACGGGGGGGACCCAGTACTTC.

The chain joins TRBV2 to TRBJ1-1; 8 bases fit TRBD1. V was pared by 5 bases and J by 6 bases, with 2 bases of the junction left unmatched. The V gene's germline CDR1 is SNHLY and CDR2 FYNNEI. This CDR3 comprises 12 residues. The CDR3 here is CASSLDRAEAFF. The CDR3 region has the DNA TGTGCCAGCAGTTTGGACAGGGCTGAAGCTTTCTTT.

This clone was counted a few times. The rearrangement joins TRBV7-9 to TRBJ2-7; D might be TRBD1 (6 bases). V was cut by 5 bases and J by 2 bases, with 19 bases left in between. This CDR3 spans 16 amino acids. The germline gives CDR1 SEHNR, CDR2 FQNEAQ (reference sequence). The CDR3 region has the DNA TGTGCCAGCAGCGCGATCACCGGGACAAACGCCTACGAGCAGTACTTC. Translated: CASSAITGTNAYEQYF.

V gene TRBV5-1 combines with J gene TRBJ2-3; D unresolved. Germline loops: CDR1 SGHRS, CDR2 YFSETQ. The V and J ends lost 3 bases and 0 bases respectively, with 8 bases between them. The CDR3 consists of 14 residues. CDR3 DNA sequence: TGCGCCAGCAGCTCGGCAATCAGCACAGATACGCAGTATTTT. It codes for CASSSAISTDTQYF.

The CDR3 loop reads CASETGANVLTF. The CDR3 nucleotides read TGTGCCTCAGAAACTGGGGCCAACGTCCTGACTTTC. V gene TRBV10-3 combines with J gene TRBJ2-6, with D uncertain. Trimming pared 11 bases from V and 2 bases from J, leaving 7 bases between. Germline V gives CDR1 ENHRY, CDR2 SYGVKD. The CDR3 is 12 residues long.

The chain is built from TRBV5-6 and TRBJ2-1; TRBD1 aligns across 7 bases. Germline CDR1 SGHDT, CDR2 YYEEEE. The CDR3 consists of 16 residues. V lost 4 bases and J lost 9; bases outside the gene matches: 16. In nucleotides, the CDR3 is TGTGCCAGCAGCATCCTGTCGACAGGGTACGTCGTTGAGCAGTTCTTC. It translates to CASSILSTGYVVEQFF. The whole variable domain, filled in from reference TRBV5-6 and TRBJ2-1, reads DAGVTQSPTHLIKTRGQQVTLRCSPKSGHDTVSWYQQALGQGPQFIFQYYEEEERQRGNFPDRFSGHQFPNYSSELNVNALLLGDSALYLCASSILSTGYVVEQFFGPGTRLTVL.

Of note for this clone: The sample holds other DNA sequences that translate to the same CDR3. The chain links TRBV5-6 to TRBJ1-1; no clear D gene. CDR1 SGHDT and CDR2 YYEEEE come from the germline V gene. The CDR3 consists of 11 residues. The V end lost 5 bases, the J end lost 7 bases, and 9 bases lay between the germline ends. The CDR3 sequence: CASSRQVEAFF. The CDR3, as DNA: TGTGCCAGCAGTAGACAAGTTGAAGCTTTCTTT.

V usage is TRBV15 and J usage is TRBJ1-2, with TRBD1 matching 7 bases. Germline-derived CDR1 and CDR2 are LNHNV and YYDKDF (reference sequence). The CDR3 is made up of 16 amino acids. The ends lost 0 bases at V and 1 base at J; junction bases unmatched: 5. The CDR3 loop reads CATSRDADRVNYGYTF. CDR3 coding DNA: TGTGCCACCAGCAGAGACGCAGACAGGGTTAACTATGGCTACACCTTC.

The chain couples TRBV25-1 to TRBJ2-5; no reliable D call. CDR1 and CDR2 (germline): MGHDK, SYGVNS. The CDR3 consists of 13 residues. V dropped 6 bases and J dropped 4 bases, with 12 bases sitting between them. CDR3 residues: CASRGQVGETQYF. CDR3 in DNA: TGTGCCAGCAGGGGTCAGGTCGGAGAGACCCAGTACTTC.

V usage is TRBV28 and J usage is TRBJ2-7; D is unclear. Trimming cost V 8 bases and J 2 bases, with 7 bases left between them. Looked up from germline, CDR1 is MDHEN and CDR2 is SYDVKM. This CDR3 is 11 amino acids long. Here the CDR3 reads CASGVTYEQYF. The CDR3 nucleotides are TGTGCCAGCGGAGTGACCTACGAGCAGTACTTC.

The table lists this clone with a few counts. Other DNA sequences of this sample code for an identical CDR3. The CDR3 nucleotides are TGTGCCTGGAGTGTAGGCAATCAGCCCCAGCATTTT. Its translation: CAWSVGNQPQHF. The chain links TRBV30 to TRBJ1-5; the D is unclear. The germline V gene has CDR1 GTSNPN and CDR2 SVGIG (reference sequence). The CDR3 has 12 amino acids. V lost 0 bases and J lost 2, with 2 bases in between.

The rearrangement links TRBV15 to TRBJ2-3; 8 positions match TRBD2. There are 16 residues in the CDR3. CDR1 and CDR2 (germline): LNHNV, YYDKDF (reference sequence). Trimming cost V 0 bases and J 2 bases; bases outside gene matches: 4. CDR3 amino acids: CATSRDSGLDTDTQYF. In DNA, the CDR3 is TGTGCCACCAGCAGAGATTCGGGACTAGACACAGATACGCAGTATTTT. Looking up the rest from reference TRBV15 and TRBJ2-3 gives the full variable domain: DAMVIQNPRYQVTQFGKPVTLSCSQTLNHNVMYWYQQKSSQAPKLLFHYYDKDFNNEADTPDNFQSRRPNTSFCFLDIRSPGLGDTAMYLCATSRDSGLDTDTQYFGPGTRLTVL.

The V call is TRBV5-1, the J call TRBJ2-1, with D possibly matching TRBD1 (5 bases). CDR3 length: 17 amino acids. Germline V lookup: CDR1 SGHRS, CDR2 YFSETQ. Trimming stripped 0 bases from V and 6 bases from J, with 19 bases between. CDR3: CASSLASDTGYGNEQFF. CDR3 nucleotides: TGCGCCAGCAGCTTGGCTTCGGACACGGGTTACGGCAATGAGCAGTTCTTC.